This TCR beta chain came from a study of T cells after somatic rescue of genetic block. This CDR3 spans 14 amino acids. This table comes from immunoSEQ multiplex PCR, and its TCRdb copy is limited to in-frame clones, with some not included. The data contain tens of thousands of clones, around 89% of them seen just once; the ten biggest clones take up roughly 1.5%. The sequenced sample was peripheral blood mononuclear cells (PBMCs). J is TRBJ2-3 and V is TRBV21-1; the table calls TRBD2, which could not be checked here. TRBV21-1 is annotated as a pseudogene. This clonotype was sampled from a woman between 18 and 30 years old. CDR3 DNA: TGTGCCAGCATCCTTCTAGCGGTCGTAGATACGCAGTATTTT. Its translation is CASILLAVVDTQYF.